This TCR beta chain was retrieved from a study of shared clonotypes between healthy human individuals. Study-wide results and limits: Memory subsets had estimated richness that was generally smaller than that of naive subsets.

Note on this clone: No antigen is known for it.

Using immunoSEQ multiplex PCR, the repertoire was profiled, and TCRdb retains in-frame clones only, with some absent. The sample consists of 2 million to 2.5 million clones, around 93% of them appearing once. CD45RO-negative cells were positively selected for CCR7, leaving out terminally differentiated effector memory CD45RA+ cells. Participating donors were healthy, HIV-negative adults free of recent acute infections or vaccinations. This sequence was found in a man between 18 and 35 years old in good health. Some clones in this sample may be carry-over from other donors' samples. The sample comprised naive CD8+ T cells from PBMCs.

This CDR3 is CATSRTRTSLQETQYF. The CDR3 DNA is TGTGCCACCAGCAGAACTAGGACTTCTCTACAAGAGACCCAGTACTTC. The rearrangement links TRBV15 to TRBJ2-5; tentative D call: TRBD2 (5 bases). Trimming cost V 2 bases and J 2 bases, with 15 bases left between them. This CDR3 spans 16 amino acids. Germline CDR1 is LNHNV and CDR2 is YYDKDF (reference sequence).